The source of this T cell receptor (beta chain) is a study of blood T cell repertoires in COVID-19. As for the study in general: Researchers got acute and convalescent COVID-19 samples from the United States, Italy and Spain. T cells, B-cell-depleted T cells, or PBMCs provided the cDNA or gDNA that served as material.

The authors' processing: Amplification from reference gene primers served as the basis for estimated nucleated cell counts. Method: immunoSEQ multiplex PCR; TCRdb's copy keeps in-frame clones and lacks some. V and J calls plus clone size are reproduced from that table; the DNA served to infer D and trimming. Of roughly 90,000 clones listed, approximately 89% are singletons. Trimming pared 7 bases from V and 8 bases from J, leaving 15 bases between. This CDR3 spans 13 amino acids. The gene calls are TRBV12-3 or TRBV12-4 and TRBJ2-1, with D tentatively TRBD2 (5 bases). Sequenced material: peripheral blood. This receptor was obtained from a man aged 50-60 years with acute or convalescent COVID-19. The CDR3 DNA is TGTGCCAGCACTCAGGACTTGGTACATGAGCAGTTCTTC. This encodes CASTQDLVHEQFF.